This T cell receptor beta chain was retrieved from a study of metastatic and nonmetastatic thyroid tumors. About the study: Malignant thyroid and benign thyroid patients provided blood and tumor or nodule tissue whose repertoires were compared. Notes on the study in general: Benign nodules were reported to have significantly lower TCR beta diversity than malignant thyroid tumors, in blood and tumor.

All patients were treatment-naive before thyroid surgery. Study processing details: Variation in CDR3 across clinicopathological groups served as the basis for constructing a distant-metastasis classifier in papillary thyroid cancer. TCRdb redid the clone calls on the PCR reads using MiXCR. TCRdb, not the original authors, processed these V and J calls. The table shows roughly 40,000 clones, with less than 20% occurring only once. A single count supports this clone. No antigen is known for it. This CDR3 has 12 amino acids. Between the trimmed V and J ends, which lost 1 base and 7 bases, there was a span of 8 bases. The germline V gene has CDR1 KGHSH and CDR2 LQKENI.

The source of this sequence is a female donor with papillary thyroid cancer or a benign thyroid nodule (not recorded which). Some clones in this sample may be carry-over from other donors' samples. What was sequenced was blood. The chain links TRBV18 to TRBJ2-7; a possible D gene is TRBD2 (6 bases). The CDR3 loop reads CASSPRGEEQYF. DNA of the CDR3: TGTGCCAGCTCACCACGCGGGGAGGAGCAGTACTTC. The variable domain in full, completed from reference TRBV18 and TRBJ2-7, reads NAGVMQNPRHLVRRRGQEARLRCSPMKGHSHVYWYRQLPEEGLKFMVYLQKENIIDESGMPKERFSAEFPKEGPSILRIQQVVRGDSAAYFCASSPRGEEQYFGPGTRLTVT.